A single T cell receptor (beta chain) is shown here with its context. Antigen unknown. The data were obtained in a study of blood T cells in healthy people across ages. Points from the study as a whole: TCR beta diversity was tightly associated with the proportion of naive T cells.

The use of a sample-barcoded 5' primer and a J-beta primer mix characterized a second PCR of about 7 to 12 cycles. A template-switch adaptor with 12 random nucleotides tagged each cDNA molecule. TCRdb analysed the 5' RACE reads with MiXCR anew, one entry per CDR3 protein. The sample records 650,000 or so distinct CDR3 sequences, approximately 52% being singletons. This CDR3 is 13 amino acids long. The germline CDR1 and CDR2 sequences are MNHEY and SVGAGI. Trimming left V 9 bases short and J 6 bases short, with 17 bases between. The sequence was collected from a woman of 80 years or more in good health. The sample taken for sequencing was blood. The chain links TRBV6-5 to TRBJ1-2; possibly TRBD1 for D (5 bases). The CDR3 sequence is CASARTGDDGYTF. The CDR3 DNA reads TGTGCCAGTGCGAGGACGGGGGACGATGGCTACACCTTC.